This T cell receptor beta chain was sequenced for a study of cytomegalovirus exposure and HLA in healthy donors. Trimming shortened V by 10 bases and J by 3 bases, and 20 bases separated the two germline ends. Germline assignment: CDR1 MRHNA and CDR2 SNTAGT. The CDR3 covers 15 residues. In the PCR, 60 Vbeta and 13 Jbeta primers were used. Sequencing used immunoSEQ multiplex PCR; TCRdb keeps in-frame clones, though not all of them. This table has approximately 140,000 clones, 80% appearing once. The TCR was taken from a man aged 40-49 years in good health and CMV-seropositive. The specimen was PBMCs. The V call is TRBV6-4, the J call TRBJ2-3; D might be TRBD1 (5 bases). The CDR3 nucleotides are TGTGCCACCCAACTCTCCGCGACAGAAACAGATACGCAGTATTTT. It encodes CATQLSATETDTQYF.